Shown below are 3 T cell receptor beta chains from a single sample sequenced in a study of CD8 T cells in Susac syndrome. RNA was extracted with the RNeasy kit, and a quantity of about 0.45 to 1 ug was reverse transcribed using random hexamers. TCRdb recomputed calls from the immunoSEQ multiplex PCR reads with MiXCR, one row per CDR3 protein. The sample holds roughly 190,000 distinct CDR3 sequences, 80% to 95% seen once. The sequencing input was CD4+ T cells from PBMCs. These receptors all come from a human donor in good health.

CDR3: CASSFDTYGYTF. The DNA for the CDR3 is TGTGCCAGCAGCTTCGACACCTATGGCTACACCTTC. The chain carries TRBV7-2 and TRBJ1-2; D remains unclear. The CDR3 runs 12 residues. Germline assignment: CDR1 SGHTA and CDR2 FQGNSA. Deletions cut 3 bases from V and 4 bases from J, with 6 bases between.

Regarding this clonotype: An end of the junction differs from the germline gene, which may be a read error. The chain links TRBV28 to TRBJ1-5; no clear D. Germline V gives CDR1 MDHEN, CDR2 SYDVKM. The CDR3 runs 15 residues. The CDR3, as DNA: TGTGCCAGCAGTTTATCACAAAATAGCAATCAGCCCCAGCTTTTT. It encodes CASSLSQNSNQPQLF.

V gene TRBV6-5 combines with J gene TRBJ2-2, with D hard to call. The V gene lost 3 bases and the J gene lost 6 bases, with 8 bases spanning the gap. CDR1 is MNHEY, CDR2 SVGAGI, per germline. This CDR3 is 13 amino acids long. The CDR3 loop is CASSYGPPGELFF. The DNA of the CDR3 is TGTGCCAGCAGTTATGGGCCTCCCGGGGAGCTGTTTTTT.